Listed below are T cell receptor beta chains from one sample, sequenced in a study of CD8 T cells in Susac syndrome. From the immunoSEQ multiplex PCR reads, TCRdb called clonotypes with MiXCR, one entry per CDR3 protein. The data show about 130,000 distinct CDR3 sequences, with roughly 96% seen just once and roughly 0.11% held by the top ten. Sample: CD4+ T cells from PBMCs. These receptors were collected from a human donor in good health. Both conserved end residues are part of each CDR3. Fields, in order: CDR3 protein, CDR3 DNA, V gene, clone size, D gene, J gene. A D gene is named only where the DNA matches it firmly. Expanded clones get a size class; other rows say once, few or many, or leave the size out.

CDR3 protein: CASSQDNNQPQHF
CDR3 DNA: TGTGCCAGCAGCCAAGATAACAATCAGCCCCAGCATTTT
V gene: TRBV3-1
clone size: once
D gene: .
J gene: TRBJ1-5

CDR3 protein: CAWSSQGAGELFF
CDR3 DNA: TGTGCCTGGAGTTCCCAGGGGGCCGGGGAGCTGTTTTTT
V gene: TRBV30
clone size: .
D gene: TRBD1
J gene: TRBJ2-2

CDR3 protein: CASSHSHDTGELFF
CDR3 DNA: TGTGCCAGCAGCCACTCGCATGACACCGGGGAGCTGTTTTTT
V gene: TRBV3-1
clone size: .
D gene: .
J gene: TRBJ2-2

CDR3 protein: CASSLLGGLGGNEQFF
CDR3 DNA: TGTGCCAGCAGTCTCCTAGGGGGTTTAGGTGGCAATGAGCAGTTCTTC
V gene: TRBV28
clone size: .
D gene: .
J gene: TRBJ2-1

CDR3 protein: CSAALDTENIQYF
CDR3 DNA: TGCAGTGCTGCCTTGGACACGGAAAACATTCAGTACTTC
V gene: TRBV20-1
clone size: .
D gene: .
J gene: TRBJ2-4

CDR3 protein: CSATNLAGTDYEQYF
CDR3 DNA: TGCAGTGCTACGAATCTAGCGGGGACCGATTACGAGCAGTACTTC
V gene: TRBV20-1
clone size: .
D gene: TRBD2
J gene: TRBJ2-7

CDR3 protein: CASRRAGAETGELFF
CDR3 DNA: TGTGCCAGCAGGAGAGCGGGAGCCGAAACCGGGGAGCTGTTTTTT
V gene: TRBV12-3/TRBV12-4
clone size: .
D gene: TRBD2
J gene: TRBJ2-2

CDR3 protein: CASSLSTSGMDEQYF
CDR3 DNA: TGTGCCAGCAGTTTATCAACTAGCGGGATGGACGAGCAGTACTTC
V gene: TRBV28
clone size: .
D gene: TRBD2
J gene: TRBJ2-7

CDR3 protein: CASSYSGGRNQPQHF
CDR3 DNA: TGTGCCAGCAGTTACTCGGGGGGACGCAATCAGCCCCAGCATTTT
V gene: TRBV6-2/TRBV6-3
clone size: .
D gene: .
J gene: TRBJ1-5

CDR3 protein: CASSPPGGDEAFF
CDR3 DNA: TGTGCCAGCAGTCCCCCCGGGGGGGACGAAGCTTTCTTT
V gene: TRBV28
clone size: .
D gene: .
J gene: TRBJ1-1

CDR3 protein: CATSTGHSGANVLTF
CDR3 DNA: TGTGCCACCAGTACGGGACACTCTGGGGCCAACGTCCTGACTTTC
V gene: TRBV24-1
clone size: .
D gene: .
J gene: TRBJ2-6

CDR3 protein: CASIKREGTGELFF
CDR3 DNA: TGTGCCAGCATAAAGCGGGAAGGTACCGGGGAGCTGTTTTTT
V gene: TRBV3-1
clone size: once
D gene: TRBD2
J gene: TRBJ2-2

CDR3 protein: CSSRTGANYGYTF
CDR3 DNA: TGCAGCTCAAGGACAGGGGCGAACTATGGCTACACCTTC
V gene: TRBV29-1
clone size: .
D gene: TRBD1
J gene: TRBJ1-2

CDR3 protein: CASSLVSGRGDEQYF
CDR3 DNA: TGTGCCAGCAGCTTAGTATCCGGAAGGGGCGACGAGCAGTACTTC
V gene: TRBV7-2
clone size: few
D gene: .
J gene: TRBJ2-7

CDR3 protein: CASSQTGTDNIQYF
CDR3 DNA: TGTGCCAGCTCACAAACAGGGACGGATAACATTCAGTACTTC
V gene: TRBV18
clone size: .
D gene: .
J gene: TRBJ2-4

CDR3 protein: CASSSTGWQYF
CDR3 DNA: TGTGCCAGCAGCTCGACAGGGTGGCAGTACTTC
V gene: TRBV7-9
clone size: .
D gene: TRBD1
J gene: TRBJ2-7

CDR3 protein: CATRGARQSVSTGELFF
CDR3 DNA: TGTGCCACCCGCGGGGCCAGGCAATCAGTCTCGACCGGGGAGCTGTTTTTT
V gene: TRBV19
clone size: once
D gene: .
J gene: TRBJ2-2

CDR3 protein: CASSESGLAGGADTQYF
CDR3 DNA: TGTGCCAGCAGCGAGAGCGGACTAGCGGGAGGGGCAGATACGCAGTATTTT
V gene: TRBV3-1
clone size: .
D gene: TRBD2
J gene: TRBJ2-3

CDR3 protein: CSVGSQRAGQETQYF
CDR3 DNA: TGCAGCGTTGGAAGCCAGAGGGCCGGCCAAGAGACCCAGTACTTC
V gene: TRBV29-1
clone size: .
D gene: .
J gene: TRBJ2-5

CDR3 protein: CSGGSGALEQYF
CDR3 DNA: TGCAGCGGAGGTAGCGGGGCTCTGGAGCAGTACTTC
V gene: TRBV29-1
clone size: .
D gene: TRBD2
J gene: TRBJ2-7

CDR3 protein: CASSSRQHRNEQFF
CDR3 DNA: TGTGCCAGCAGCTCCCGACAACATCGGAATGAGCAGTTCTTC
V gene: TRBV7-2
clone size: .
D gene: .
J gene: TRBJ2-1

CDR3 protein: CSVETGGNQPQHF
CDR3 DNA: TGCAGCGTCGAGACAGGGGGAAATCAGCCCCAGCATTTT
V gene: TRBV29-1
clone size: .
D gene: TRBD1
J gene: TRBJ1-5

CDR3 protein: CASSQQGFKTQYF
CDR3 DNA: TGTGCCAGCAGCCAACAGGGTTTCAAGACCCAGTACTTC
V gene: TRBV12-3/TRBV12-4
clone size: .
D gene: .
J gene: TRBJ2-5

CDR3 protein: CASSLVGLDTDTQYF
CDR3 DNA: TGTGCCAGCAGCTTAGTAGGGCTGGACACGGATACGCAGTATTTT
V gene: TRBV7-9
clone size: .
D gene: .
J gene: TRBJ2-3

CDR3 protein: CASTNSGQNYGYTF
CDR3 DNA: TGTGCCAGCACCAACTCCGGACAGAACTATGGCTACACCTTC
V gene: TRBV6-6
clone size: .
D gene: .
J gene: TRBJ1-2

CDR3 protein: CASSFTSGIYEQYF
CDR3 DNA: TGTGCCAGCAGTTTTACTAGCGGGATATACGAGCAGTACTTC
V gene: TRBV27
clone size: .
D gene: TRBD2
J gene: TRBJ2-7

CDR3 protein: CASSQGLAGGRVEQYF
CDR3 DNA: TGTGCCAGCAGCCAGGGTCTAGCGGGAGGACGGGTCGAGCAGTACTTC
V gene: TRBV3-1
clone size: .
D gene: TRBD2
J gene: TRBJ2-7

CDR3 protein: CASSPPWAGSNTGELFF
CDR3 DNA: TGTGCCAGCAGCCCTCCCTGGGCCGGGTCGAACACCGGGGAGCTGTTTTTT
V gene: TRBV14
clone size: .
D gene: .
J gene: TRBJ2-2

CDR3 protein: CASADSSGNTIYF
CDR3 DNA: TGTGCCAGCGCCGACAGCTCTGGAAACACCATATATTTT
V gene: TRBV19
clone size: .
D gene: .
J gene: TRBJ1-3

CDR3 protein: CASSLLGGGDQPQHF
CDR3 DNA: TGTGCCAGCAGTTTATTAGGGGGTGGCGATCAGCCCCAGCATTTT
V gene: TRBV27
clone size: .
D gene: .
J gene: TRBJ1-5

CDR3 protein: CASSLGTGLYNEQFF
CDR3 DNA: TGTGCCAGCAGCCTCGGGACAGGACTCTACAATGAGCAGTTCTTC
V gene: TRBV12-3/TRBV12-4
clone size: once
D gene: TRBD1
J gene: TRBJ2-1

CDR3 protein: CASGQLNNEQFF
CDR3 DNA: TGTGCCAGCGGACAGCTAAACAATGAGCAGTTCTTC
V gene: TRBV3-1
clone size: .
D gene: .
J gene: TRBJ2-1

CDR3 protein: CASSLQRNTQYF
CDR3 DNA: TGTGCCAGCAGTTTACAAAGGAATACGCAGTATTTT
V gene: TRBV28
clone size: .
D gene: .
J gene: TRBJ2-3

CDR3 protein: CASSLIYEQFF
CDR3 DNA: TGTGCCAGCAGTTTAATCTATGAGCAGTTCTTC
V gene: TRBV12-3/TRBV12-4
clone size: once
D gene: .
J gene: TRBJ2-1

CDR3 protein: CASSLGRAYEQYF
CDR3 DNA: TGTGCCAGCAGTTTAGGCAGAGCCTACGAGCAGTACTTC
V gene: TRBV28
clone size: few
D gene: .
J gene: TRBJ2-7

CDR3 protein: CSVRTRQGTYEQYF
CDR3 DNA: TGCAGCGTCCGAACCCGACAGGGGACCTACGAGCAGTACTTC
V gene: TRBV29-1
clone size: .
D gene: TRBD1
J gene: TRBJ2-7

CDR3 protein: CASGQGNQPQHF
CDR3 DNA: TGTGCCAGCGGACAGGGCAATCAGCCCCAGCATTTT
V gene: TRBV19
clone size: once
D gene: TRBD1
J gene: TRBJ1-5

CDR3 protein: CASSFTGGRFEAFF
CDR3 DNA: TGTGCCAGCAGTTTTACGGGGGGGCGATTTGAAGCTTTCTTT
V gene: TRBV28
clone size: .
D gene: .
J gene: TRBJ1-1

CDR3 protein: CASSPGLAGVTDTQYF
CDR3 DNA: TGTGCCAGCAGTCCCGGACTAGCGGGAGTCACAGATACGCAGTATTTT
V gene: TRBV6-1
clone size: .
D gene: TRBD2
J gene: TRBJ2-3

CDR3 protein: CASTYGGQLTGELFF
CDR3 DNA: TGTGCCAGCACCTACGGCGGACAGTTAACCGGGGAGCTGTTTTTT
V gene: TRBV12-3/TRBV12-4
clone size: .
D gene: .
J gene: TRBJ2-2

CDR3 protein: CASSQGVSSGADTQYF
CDR3 DNA: TGTGCCAGCAGCCAGGGGGTTTCCTCCGGCGCAGATACGCAGTATTTT
V gene: TRBV4-2
clone size: .
D gene: .
J gene: TRBJ2-3

CDR3 protein: CASPSKANTGELFF
CDR3 DNA: TGTGCCAGTCCGTCCAAAGCGAACACCGGGGAGCTGTTTTTT
V gene: TRBV7-9
clone size: .
D gene: .
J gene: TRBJ2-2

CDR3 protein: CASSVDQETQYF
CDR3 DNA: TGCGCCAGCAGCGTCGACCAAGAGACCCAGTACTTC
V gene: TRBV5-1
clone size: .
D gene: .
J gene: TRBJ2-5

CDR3 protein: CASSPSGRRETQYF
CDR3 DNA: TGTGCCAGCTCACCCTCGGGACGGCGGGAGACCCAGTACTTC
V gene: TRBV18
clone size: .
D gene: .
J gene: TRBJ2-5

CDR3 protein: CASSVDLGEQYF
CDR3 DNA: TGTGCCAGCAGCGTAGATTTGGGAGAGCAGTACTTC
V gene: TRBV9
clone size: .
D gene: .
J gene: TRBJ2-7

CDR3 protein: CASSLAPGGRAKNIQYF
CDR3 DNA: TGTGCCAGCAGCTTAGCGCCAGGGGGGAGGGCCAAAAACATTCAGTACTTC
V gene: TRBV7-2
clone size: .
D gene: .
J gene: TRBJ2-4

CDR3 protein: CASSFRDSKNIQYF
CDR3 DNA: TGTGCCAGCAGCTTTCGGGACAGCAAAAACATTCAGTACTTC
V gene: TRBV7-9
clone size: .
D gene: TRBD1
J gene: TRBJ2-4

CDR3 protein: CASGRSGGNIQYF
CDR3 DNA: TGTGCCAGCGGGAGAAGCGGGGGAAACATTCAGTACTTC
V gene: TRBV28
clone size: .
D gene: TRBD2
J gene: TRBJ2-4

CDR3 protein: CASSPVAGVHNEQFF
CDR3 DNA: TGTGCCAGCAGCCCGGTAGCGGGAGTCCACAATGAGCAGTTCTTC
V gene: TRBV5-6
clone size: .
D gene: TRBD2
J gene: TRBJ2-1

CDR3 protein: CASSHGAVYSGANVLTF
CDR3 DNA: TGTGCCAGCAGCCATGGGGCCGTATACTCTGGGGCCAACGTCCTGACTTTC
V gene: TRBV3-1
clone size: .
D gene: .
J gene: TRBJ2-6